This T cell receptor beta chain came from a study of blood T cell repertoires in COVID-19. Methods used by the authors: Using reference gene primer amplification, nucleated cell counts were estimated. The assay was immunoSEQ multiplex PCR, and TCRdb's table has in-frame clones only and misses some. The DNA gave D and trimming, while V, J and clone size come from that table. The sample includes 300,000 to 400,000 clones, roughly 87% of them seen just once. Germline V CDR1 and CDR2: LNHNV, YYDKDF (reference sequence). The length of the CDR3 is 20 residues. V trimming: 2 bases; J trimming: 0 bases; junction bases outside the gene matches: 11. This clone was seen once.

Sequenced sample: peripheral blood. The TCR was taken from a man aged 30 to 39 with COVID-19, enrolled during active disease. This chain links TRBV15 with TRBJ2-6, with 9 bases aligning to TRBD1. For the CDR3, the DNA is TGTGCCACCAGCAGAACTACAGGGGGCGCCCCTCTCTCTGGGGCCAACGTCCTGACTTTC. It specifies CATSRTTGGAPLSGANVLTF. The full variable domain, in which reference TRBV15 and TRBJ2-6 provide the parts outside the CDR3, is DAMVIQNPRYQVTQFGKPVTLSCSQTLNHNVMYWYQQKSSQAPKLLFHYYDKDFNNEADTPDNFQSRRPNTSFCFLDIRSPGLGDTAMYLCATSRTTGGAPLSGANVLTFGAGSRLTVL.